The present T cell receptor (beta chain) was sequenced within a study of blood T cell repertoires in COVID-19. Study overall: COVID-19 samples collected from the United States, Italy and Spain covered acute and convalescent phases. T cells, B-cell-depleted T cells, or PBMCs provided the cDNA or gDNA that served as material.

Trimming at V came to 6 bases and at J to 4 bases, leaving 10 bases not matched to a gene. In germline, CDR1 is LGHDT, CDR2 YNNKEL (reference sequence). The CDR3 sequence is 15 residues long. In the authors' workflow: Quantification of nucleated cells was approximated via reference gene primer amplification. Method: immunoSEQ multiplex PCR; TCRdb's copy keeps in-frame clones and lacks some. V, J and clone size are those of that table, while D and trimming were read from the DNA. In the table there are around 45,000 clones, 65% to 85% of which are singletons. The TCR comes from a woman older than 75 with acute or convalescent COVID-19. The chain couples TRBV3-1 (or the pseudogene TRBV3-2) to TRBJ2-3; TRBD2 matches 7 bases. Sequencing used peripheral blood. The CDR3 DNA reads TGTGCCAGCAGTCACCAAGCGGGATTGGCAGATACGCAGTATTTT. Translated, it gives CASSHQAGLADTQYF.